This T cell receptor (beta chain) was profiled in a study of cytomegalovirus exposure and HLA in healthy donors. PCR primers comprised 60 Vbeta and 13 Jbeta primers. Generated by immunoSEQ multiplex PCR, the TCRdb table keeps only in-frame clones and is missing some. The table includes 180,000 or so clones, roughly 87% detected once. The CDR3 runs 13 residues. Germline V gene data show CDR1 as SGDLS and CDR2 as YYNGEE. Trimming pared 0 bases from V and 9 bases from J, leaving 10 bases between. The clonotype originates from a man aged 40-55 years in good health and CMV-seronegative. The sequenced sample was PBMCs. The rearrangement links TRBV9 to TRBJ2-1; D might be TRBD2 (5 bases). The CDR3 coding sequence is TGTGCCAGCAGCGTAGGTGGAGGCTCTGAGCAGTTCTTC. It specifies CASSVGGGSEQFF.